This TCR beta chain stems from a study of cytomegalovirus exposure and HLA in healthy donors. General observations from the study: A list of roughly 160 TCR beta chains associated with cytomegalovirus was given.

Germline CDR1 SGHRS, CDR2 YFSETQ. V was cut by 2 bases and J by 2 bases, with 17 bases left in between. The CDR3 extends over 16 amino acids. A remark on this clone: Its antigen remains unidentified.

Assay used: immunoSEQ multiplex PCR; TCRdb lists only in-frame clones, some missing. The sample yields about 310,000 clones, roughly 86% seen once. The rearrangement links TRBV5-1 to TRBJ2-7; D is possibly TRBD2 (6 bases). This TCR derives from a man aged 25-45 years in good health and CMV-seronegative. The sequenced sample was PBMCs. In DNA, the CDR3 is TGCGCCAGCAGCTTAAGGTCCCGGGGGACCACCTACGAGCAGTACTTC. It specifies CASSLRSRGTTYEQYF.